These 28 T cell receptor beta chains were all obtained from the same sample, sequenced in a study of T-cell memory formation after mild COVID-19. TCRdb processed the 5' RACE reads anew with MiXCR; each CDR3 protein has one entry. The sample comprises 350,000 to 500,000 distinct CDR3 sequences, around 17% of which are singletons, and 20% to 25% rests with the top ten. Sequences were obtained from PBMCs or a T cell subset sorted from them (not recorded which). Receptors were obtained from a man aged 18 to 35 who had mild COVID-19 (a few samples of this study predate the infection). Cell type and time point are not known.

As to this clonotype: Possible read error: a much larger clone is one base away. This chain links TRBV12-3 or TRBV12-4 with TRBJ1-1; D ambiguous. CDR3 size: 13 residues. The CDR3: CAISPNRHTEAFF. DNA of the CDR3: TGTGCCATCAGTCCCAATCGGCATACTGAAGCTTTCTTT.

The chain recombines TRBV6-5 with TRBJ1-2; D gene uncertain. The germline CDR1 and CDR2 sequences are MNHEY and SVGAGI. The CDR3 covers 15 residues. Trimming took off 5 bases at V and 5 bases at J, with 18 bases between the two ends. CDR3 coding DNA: TGTGCCAGCAGTAGAGGAGGACCCCAAGGGTATGGCTACACCTTC. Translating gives CASSRGGPQGYGYTF.

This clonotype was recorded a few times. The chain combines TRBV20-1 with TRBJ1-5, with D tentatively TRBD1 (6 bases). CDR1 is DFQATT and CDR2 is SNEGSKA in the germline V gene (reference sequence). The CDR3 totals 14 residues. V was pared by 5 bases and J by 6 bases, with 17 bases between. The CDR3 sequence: CSAALRGGTQPQHF. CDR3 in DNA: TGCAGTGCTGCTTTAAGGGGGGGGACTCAGCCCCAGCATTTT.

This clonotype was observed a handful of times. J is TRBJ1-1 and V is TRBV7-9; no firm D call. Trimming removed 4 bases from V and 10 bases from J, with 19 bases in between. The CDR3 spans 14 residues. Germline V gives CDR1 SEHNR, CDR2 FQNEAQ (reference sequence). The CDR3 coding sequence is TGTGCCAGCAGCTCCGCCGGGATGAGGGTGGTAGCTTTCTTT. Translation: CASSSAGMRVVAFF.

The CDR3 here is CASSWGKRVNTEAFF. The CDR3 bases are TGCGCCAGCAGCTGGGGAAAGCGGGTGAACACTGAAGCTTTCTTT. The V gene is TRBV5-1, the J gene TRBJ1-1; D not resolved. CDR1 SGHRS and CDR2 YFSETQ come from the germline V gene. The CDR3 is made up of 15 amino acids. V lost 3 bases and J lost 0, with 12 bases in between.

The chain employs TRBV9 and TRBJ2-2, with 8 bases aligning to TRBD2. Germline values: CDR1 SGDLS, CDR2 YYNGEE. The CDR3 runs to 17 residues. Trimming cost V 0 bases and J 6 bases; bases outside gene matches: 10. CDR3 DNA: TGTGCCAGCAGCGTAGCTCCGCAGCGGGGGTACGCCGGGGAGCTGTTTTTT. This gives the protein CASSVAPQRGYAGELFF.

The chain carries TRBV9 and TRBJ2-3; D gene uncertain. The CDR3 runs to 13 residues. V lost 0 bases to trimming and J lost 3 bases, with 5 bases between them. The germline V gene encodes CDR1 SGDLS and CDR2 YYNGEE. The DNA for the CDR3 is TGTGCCAGCAGCGTAGAAGTGACAGATACGCAGTATTTT. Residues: CASSVEVTDTQYF. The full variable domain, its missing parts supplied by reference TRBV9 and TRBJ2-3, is DSGVTQTPKHLITATGQRVTLRCSPRSGDLSVYWYQQSLDQGLQFLIQYYNGEERAKGNILERFSAQQFPDLHSELNLSSLELGDSALYFCASSVEVTDTQYFGPGTRLTVL.

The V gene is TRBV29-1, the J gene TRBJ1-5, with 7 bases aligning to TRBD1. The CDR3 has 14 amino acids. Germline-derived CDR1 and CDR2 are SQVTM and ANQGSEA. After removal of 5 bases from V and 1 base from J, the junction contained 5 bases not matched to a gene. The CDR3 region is CSVTTGRSNQPQHF. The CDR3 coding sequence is TGCAGCGTTACGACAGGGAGAAGCAATCAGCCCCAGCATTTT.

The chain's CDR3 is CASRNRVAYEQYF. The CDR3 region has the DNA TGTGCCAGCAGAAACAGGGTCGCCTACGAGCAGTACTTC. The chain employs TRBV6-1 and TRBJ2-7, with D perhaps matching TRBD1 (6 bases). CDR3 length: 13 amino acids. From germline, CDR1 is MNHNS and CDR2 SASEGT. V was shortened by 6 bases and J by 2 bases, with 11 bases between the two germline ends.

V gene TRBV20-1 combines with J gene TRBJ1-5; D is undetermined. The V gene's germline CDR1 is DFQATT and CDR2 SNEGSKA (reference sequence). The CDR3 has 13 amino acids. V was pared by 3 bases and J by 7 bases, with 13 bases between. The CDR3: CSASPWTDQPQHF. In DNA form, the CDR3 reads TGCAGTGCTAGCCCCTGGACGGACCAGCCCCAGCATTTT.

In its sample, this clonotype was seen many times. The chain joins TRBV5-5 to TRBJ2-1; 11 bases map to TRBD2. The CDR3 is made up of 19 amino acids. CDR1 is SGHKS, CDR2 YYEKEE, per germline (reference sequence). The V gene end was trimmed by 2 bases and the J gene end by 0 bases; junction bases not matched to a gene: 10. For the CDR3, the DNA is TGTGCCAGCAGCTTCCGACTAGCGGGGCTATCTAGCTCCTACAATGAGCAGTTCTTC. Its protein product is CASSFRLAGLSSSYNEQFF.

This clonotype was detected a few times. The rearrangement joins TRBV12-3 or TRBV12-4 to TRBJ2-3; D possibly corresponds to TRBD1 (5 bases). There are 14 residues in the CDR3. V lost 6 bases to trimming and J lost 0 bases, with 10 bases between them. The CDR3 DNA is TGTGCCAGCAGCCGGACACCGAGCACAGATACGCAGTATTTT. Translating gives CASSRTPSTDTQYF.

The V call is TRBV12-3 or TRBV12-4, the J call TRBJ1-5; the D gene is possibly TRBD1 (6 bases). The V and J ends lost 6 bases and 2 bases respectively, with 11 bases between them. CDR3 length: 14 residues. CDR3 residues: CASRQGSGNQPQHF. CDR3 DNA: TGTGCCAGCAGACAGGGCTCGGGCAATCAGCCCCAGCATTTT.

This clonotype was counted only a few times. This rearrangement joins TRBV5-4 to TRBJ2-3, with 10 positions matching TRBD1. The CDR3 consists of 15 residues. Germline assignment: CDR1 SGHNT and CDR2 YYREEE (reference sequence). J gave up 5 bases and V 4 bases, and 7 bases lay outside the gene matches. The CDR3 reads CASSARQGAGDTQYF. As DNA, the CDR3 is TGTGCCAGCAGCGCGCGACAGGGGGCAGGAGATACGCAGTATTTT. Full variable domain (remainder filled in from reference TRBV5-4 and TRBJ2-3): ETGVTQSPTHLIKTRGQQVTLRCSSQSGHNTVSWYQQALGQGPQFIFQYYREEENGRGNFPPRFSGLQFPNYSSELNVNALELDDSALYLCASSARQGAGDTQYFGPGTRLTVL.

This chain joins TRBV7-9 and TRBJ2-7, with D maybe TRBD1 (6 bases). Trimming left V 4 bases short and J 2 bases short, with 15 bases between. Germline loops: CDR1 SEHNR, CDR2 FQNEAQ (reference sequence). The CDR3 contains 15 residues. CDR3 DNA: TGTGCCAGCAGCTCACAGGGAAAGGAACCCTACGAGCAGTACTTC. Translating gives CASSSQGKEPYEQYF.

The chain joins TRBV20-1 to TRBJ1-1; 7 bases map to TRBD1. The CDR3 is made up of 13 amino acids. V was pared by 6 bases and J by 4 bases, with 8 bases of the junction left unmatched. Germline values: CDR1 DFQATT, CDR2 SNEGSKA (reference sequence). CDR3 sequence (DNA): TGCAGTGCCGGGACAGCTGTTATCACTGAAGCTTTCTTT. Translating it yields CSAGTAVITEAFF.

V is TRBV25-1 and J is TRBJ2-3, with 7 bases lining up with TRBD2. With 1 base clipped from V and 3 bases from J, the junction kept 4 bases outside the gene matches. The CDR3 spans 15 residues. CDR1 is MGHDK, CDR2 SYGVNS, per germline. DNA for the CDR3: TGTGCCAGCAGTGAATCGGAGGGACTAACAGATACGCAGTATTTT. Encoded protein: CASSESEGLTDTQYF.

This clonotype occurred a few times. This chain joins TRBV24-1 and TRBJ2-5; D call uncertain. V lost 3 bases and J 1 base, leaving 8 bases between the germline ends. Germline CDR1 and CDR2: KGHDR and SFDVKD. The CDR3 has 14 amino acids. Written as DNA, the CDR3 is TGTGCCACCAGTGATACATCAAGCCAAGAGACCCAGTACTTC. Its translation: CATSDTSSQETQYF.

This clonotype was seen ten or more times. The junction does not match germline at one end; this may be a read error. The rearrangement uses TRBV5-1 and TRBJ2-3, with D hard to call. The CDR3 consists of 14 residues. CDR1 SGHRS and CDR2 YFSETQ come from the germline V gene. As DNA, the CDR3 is TGTGCCAGCAGTTTAGCCCAGGGCACAGATACGCAGTATTTT. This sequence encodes CASSLAQGTDTQYF.

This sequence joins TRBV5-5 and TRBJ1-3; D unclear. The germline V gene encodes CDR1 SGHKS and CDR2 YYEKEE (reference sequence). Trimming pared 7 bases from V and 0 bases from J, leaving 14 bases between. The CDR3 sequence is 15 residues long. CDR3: CASGPTDASGNTIYF. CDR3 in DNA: TGTGCCAGCGGACCTACAGATGCCTCTGGAAACACCATATATTTT.

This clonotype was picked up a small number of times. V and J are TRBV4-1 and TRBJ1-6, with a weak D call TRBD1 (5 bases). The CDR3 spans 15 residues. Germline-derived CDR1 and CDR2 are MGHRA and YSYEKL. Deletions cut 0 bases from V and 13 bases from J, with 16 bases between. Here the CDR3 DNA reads TGCGCCAGCAGCCAAGAGGTGCAGGGTTTGGGGCCCCTCCACTTT. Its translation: CASSQEVQGLGPLHF.

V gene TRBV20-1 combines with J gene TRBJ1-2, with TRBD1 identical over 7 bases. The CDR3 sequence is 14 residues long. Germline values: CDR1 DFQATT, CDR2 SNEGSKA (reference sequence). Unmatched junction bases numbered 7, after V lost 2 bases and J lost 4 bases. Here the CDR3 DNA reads TGCAGTGCTAGAATTAGACAGGGCGGCTATGGCTACACCTTC. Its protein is CSARIRQGGYGYTF.

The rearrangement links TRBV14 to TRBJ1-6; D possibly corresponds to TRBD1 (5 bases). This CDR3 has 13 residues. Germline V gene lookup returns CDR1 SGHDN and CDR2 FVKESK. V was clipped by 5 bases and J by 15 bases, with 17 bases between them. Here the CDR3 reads CASSDVFGAILHF. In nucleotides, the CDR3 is TGTGCCAGCAGCGATGTATTCGGGGCCATCCTCCACTTT.

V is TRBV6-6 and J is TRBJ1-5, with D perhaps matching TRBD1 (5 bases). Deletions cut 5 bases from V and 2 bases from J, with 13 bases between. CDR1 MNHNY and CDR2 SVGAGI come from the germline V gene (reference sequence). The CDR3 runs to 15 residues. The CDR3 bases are TGTGCCAGCAGTGGTGGGGGGGAGGGCAATCAGCCCCAGCATTTT. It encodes CASSGGGEGNQPQHF.

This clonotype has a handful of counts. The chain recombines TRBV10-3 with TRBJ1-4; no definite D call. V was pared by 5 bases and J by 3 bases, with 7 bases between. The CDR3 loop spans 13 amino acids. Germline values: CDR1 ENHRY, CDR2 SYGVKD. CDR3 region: CAISPSANEKLFF. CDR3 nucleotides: TGTGCCATCAGTCCCAGCGCTAATGAAAAACTGTTTTTT.

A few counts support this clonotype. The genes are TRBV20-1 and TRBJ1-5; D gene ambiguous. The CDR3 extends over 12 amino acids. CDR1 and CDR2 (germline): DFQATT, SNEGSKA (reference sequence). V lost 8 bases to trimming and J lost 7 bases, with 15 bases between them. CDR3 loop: CSIKRSEQPQHF. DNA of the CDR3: TGCAGTATTAAGAGGAGTGAACAGCCCCAGCATTTT.

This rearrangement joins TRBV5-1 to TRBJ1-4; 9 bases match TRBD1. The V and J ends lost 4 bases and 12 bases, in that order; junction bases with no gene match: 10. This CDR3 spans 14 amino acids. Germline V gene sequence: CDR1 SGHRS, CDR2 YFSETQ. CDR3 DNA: TGCGCCAGCAGCAAGCGACAGGGGGGAGGCGAACTGTTTTTT. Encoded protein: CASSKRQGGGELFF.

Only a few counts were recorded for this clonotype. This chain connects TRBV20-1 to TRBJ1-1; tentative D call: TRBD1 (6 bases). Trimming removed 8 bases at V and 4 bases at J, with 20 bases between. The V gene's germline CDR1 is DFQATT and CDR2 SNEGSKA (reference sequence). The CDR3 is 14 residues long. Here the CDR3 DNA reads TGCAGTCCCCCCAAGGGGGGCAGGGGCACTGAAGCTTTCTTT. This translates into CSPPKGGRGTEAFF.